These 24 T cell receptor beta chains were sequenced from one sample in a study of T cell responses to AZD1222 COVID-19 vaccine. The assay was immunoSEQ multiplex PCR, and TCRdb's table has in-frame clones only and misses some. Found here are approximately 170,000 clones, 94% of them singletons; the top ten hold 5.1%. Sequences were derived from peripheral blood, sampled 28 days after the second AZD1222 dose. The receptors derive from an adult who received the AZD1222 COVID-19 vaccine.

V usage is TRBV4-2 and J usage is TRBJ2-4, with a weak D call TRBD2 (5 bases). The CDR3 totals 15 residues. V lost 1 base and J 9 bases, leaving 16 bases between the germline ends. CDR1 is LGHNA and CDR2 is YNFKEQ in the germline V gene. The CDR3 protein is CASSQGPPSPGIQYF. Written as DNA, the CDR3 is TGTGCCAGCAGCCAAGGACCCCCTAGCCCAGGCATTCAGTACTTC.

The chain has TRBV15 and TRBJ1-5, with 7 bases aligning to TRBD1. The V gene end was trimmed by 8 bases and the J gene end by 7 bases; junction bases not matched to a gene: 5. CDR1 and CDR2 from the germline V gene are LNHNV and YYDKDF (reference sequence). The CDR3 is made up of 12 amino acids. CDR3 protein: CATRQGEQPQHF. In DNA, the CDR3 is TGTGCCACCCGGCAGGGGGAACAGCCCCAGCATTTT.

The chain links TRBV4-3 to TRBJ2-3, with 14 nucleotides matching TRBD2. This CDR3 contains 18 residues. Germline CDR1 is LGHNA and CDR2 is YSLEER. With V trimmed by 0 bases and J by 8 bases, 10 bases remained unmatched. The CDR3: CASSQDKGLAGAVGTQYF. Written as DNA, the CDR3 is TGCGCCAGCAGCCAAGATAAGGGACTAGCGGGGGCGGTAGGTACGCAGTATTTT.

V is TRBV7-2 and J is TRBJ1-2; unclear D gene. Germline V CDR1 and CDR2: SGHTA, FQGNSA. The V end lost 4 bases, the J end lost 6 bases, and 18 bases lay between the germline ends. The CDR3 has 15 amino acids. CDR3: CASSSTLRRTNGYTF. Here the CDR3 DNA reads TGTGCCAGCAGCTCGACCCTTAGACGGACTAATGGCTACACCTTC.

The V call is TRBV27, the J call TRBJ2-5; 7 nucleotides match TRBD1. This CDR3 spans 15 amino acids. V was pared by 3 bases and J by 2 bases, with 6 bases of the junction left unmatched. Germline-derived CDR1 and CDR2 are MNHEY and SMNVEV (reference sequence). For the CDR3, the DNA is TGTGCCAGCAGTTTCGGGACAGACGATCAAGAGACCCAGTACTTC. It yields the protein CASSFGTDDQETQYF.

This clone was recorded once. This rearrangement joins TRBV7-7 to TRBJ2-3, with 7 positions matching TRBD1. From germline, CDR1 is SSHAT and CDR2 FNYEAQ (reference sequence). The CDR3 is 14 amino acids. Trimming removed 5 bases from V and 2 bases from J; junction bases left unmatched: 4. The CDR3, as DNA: TGTGCCAGCAGCAAAGGACAGGACACAGATACGCAGTATTTT. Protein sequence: CASSKGQDTDTQYF.

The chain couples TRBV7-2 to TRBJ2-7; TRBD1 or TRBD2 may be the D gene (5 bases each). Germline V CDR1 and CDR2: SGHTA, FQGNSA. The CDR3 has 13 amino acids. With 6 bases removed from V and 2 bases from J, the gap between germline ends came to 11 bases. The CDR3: CASRGDGAYEQYF. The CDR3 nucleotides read TGTGCCAGCAGGGGGGACGGAGCCTACGAGCAGTACTTC.

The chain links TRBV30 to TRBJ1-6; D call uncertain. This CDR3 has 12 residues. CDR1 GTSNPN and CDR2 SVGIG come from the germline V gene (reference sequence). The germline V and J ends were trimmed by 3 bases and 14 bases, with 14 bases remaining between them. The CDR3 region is CAWRGAAGALHF. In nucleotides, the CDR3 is TGTGCCTGGAGAGGTGCCGCGGGAGCCCTCCACTTT. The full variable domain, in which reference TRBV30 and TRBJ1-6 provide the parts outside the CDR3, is SQTIHQWPATLVQPVGSPLSLECTVEGTSNPNLYWYRQAAGRGLQLLFYSVGIGQISSEVPQNLSASRPQDRQFILSSKKLLLSDSGFYLCAWRGAAGALHFGNGTRLTVT.

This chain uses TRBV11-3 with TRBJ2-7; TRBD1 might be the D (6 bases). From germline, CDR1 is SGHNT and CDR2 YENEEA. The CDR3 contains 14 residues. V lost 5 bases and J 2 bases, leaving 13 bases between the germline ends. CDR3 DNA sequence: TGTGCCAGCAGCCCGGGACACTCCCCCTACGAGCAGTACTTC. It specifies CASSPGHSPYEQYF. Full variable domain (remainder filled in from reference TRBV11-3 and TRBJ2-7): EAGVVQSPRYKIIEKKQPVAFWCNPISGHNTLYWYLQNLGQGPELLIRYENEEAVDDSQLPKDRFSAERLKGVDSTLKIQPAELGDSAVYLCASSPGHSPYEQYFGPGTRLTVT.

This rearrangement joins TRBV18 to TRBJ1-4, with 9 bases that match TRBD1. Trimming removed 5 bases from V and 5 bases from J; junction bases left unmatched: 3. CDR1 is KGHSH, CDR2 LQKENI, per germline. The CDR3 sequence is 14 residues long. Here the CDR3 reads CASSTGTGNEKLFF. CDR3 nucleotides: TGTGCCAGCTCAACCGGGACAGGGAATGAAAAACTGTTTTTT.

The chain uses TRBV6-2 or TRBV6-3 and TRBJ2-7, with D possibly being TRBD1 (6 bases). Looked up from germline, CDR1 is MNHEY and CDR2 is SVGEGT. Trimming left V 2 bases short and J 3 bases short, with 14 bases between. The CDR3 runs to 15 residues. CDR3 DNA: TGTGCCAGCAGTTACCACCTACAGGGCCGCTACGAGCAGTACTTC. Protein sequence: CASSYHLQGRYEQYF.

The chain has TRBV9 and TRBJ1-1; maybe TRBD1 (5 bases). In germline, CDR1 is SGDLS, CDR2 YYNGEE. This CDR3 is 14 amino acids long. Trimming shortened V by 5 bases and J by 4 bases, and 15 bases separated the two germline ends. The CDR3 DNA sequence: TGTGCCAGCAGTCCAGAGTGGGGGAGCACTGAAGCTTTCTTT. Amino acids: CASSPEWGSTEAFF.

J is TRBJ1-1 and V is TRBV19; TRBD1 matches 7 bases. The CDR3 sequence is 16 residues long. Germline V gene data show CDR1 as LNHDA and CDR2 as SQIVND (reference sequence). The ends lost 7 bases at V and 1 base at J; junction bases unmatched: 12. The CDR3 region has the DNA TGTGCCAGTACCCCCTGGAGGGGGCAGCGGAACACTGAAGCTTTCTTT. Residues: CASTPWRGQRNTEAFF.

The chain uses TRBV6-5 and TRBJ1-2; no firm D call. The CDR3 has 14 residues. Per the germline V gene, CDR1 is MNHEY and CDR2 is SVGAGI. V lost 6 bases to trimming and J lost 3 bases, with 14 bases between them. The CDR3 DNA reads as TGTGCCAGCAGCCCCTTTCGCCTGGACTATGGCTACACCTTC. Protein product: CASSPFRLDYGYTF.

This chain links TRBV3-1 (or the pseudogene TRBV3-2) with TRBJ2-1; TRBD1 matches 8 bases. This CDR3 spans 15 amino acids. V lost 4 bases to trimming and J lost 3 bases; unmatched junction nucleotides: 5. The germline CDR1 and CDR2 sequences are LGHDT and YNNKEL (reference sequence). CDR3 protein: CASSLRQGLYNEQFF. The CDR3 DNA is TGTGCCAGCAGCCTCCGACAGGGGCTCTACAATGAGCAGTTCTTC.

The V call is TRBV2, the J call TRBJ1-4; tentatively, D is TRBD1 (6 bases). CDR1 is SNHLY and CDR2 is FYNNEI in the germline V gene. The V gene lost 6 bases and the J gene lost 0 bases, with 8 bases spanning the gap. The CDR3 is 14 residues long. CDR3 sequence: CASSRTATNEKLFF. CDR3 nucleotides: TGTGCCAGCAGCAGGACAGCAACTAATGAAAAACTGTTTTTT.

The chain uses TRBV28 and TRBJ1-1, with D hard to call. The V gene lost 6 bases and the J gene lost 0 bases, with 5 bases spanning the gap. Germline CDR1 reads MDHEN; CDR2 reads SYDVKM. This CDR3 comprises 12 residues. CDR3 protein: CASSPVNTEAFF. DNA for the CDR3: TGTGCCAGCAGCCCAGTGAACACTGAAGCTTTCTTT.

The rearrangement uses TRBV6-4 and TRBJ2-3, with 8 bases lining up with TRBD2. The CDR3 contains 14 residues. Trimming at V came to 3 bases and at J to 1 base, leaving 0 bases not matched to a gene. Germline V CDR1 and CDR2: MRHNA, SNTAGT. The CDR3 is CASSEREGTDTQYF. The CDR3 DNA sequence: TGTGCCAGCAGTGAGCGGGAGGGCACAGATACGCAGTATTTT.

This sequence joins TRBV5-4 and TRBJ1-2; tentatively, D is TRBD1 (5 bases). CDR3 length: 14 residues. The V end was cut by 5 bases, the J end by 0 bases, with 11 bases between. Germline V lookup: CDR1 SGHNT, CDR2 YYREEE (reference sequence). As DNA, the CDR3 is TGTGCCAGCAGACGGGGGGGAGCTAACTATGGCTACACCTTC. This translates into CASRRGGANYGYTF.

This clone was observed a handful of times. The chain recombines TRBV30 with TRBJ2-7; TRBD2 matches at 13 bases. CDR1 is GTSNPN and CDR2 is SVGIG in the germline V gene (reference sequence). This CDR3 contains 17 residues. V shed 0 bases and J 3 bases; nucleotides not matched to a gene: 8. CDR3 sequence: CAWSVLGTSGRGYEQYF. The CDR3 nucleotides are TGTGCCTGGAGTGTACTTGGAACTAGCGGGAGGGGCTACGAGCAGTACTTC.

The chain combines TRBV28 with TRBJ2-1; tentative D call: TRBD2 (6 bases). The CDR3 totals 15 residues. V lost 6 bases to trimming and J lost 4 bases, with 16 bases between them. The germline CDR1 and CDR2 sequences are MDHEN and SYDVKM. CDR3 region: CASRGTAGVYNEQFF. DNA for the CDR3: TGTGCCAGCAGGGGGACTGCTGGGGTTTACAATGAGCAGTTCTTC.

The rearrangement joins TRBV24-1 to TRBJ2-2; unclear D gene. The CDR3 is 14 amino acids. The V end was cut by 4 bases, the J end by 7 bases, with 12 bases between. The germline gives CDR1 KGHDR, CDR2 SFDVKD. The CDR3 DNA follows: TGTGCCACCAGTGACCCACGGACGGTCGGGGAGCTGTTTTTT. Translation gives CATSDPRTVGELFF.

The CDR3 coding sequence is TGCGCCAGCAGCCAAGTGATACAGGGACCGACGTGGGGCTACACCTTC. As protein: CASSQVIQGPTWGYTF. The chain links TRBV4-1 to TRBJ1-2, with D tentatively TRBD1 (6 bases). This CDR3 has 16 residues. V was cut by 1 base and J by 8 bases, with 20 bases left in between. Germline V CDR1 and CDR2: MGHRA, YSYEKL.

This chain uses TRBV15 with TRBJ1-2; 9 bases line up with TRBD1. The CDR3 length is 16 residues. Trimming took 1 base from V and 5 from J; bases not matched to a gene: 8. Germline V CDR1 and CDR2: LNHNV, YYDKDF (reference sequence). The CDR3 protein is CATSRGGTGSGYGYTF. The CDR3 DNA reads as TGTGCCACCAGCAGAGGTGGGACAGGGTCTGGATATGGCTACACCTTC.